This T cell receptor beta chain was sequenced for a study of blood T cell repertoires in COVID-19. The CDR3 totals 18 residues. V dropped 0 bases and J dropped 4; count of bases not matched to a gene: 7. Germline loops: CDR1 KGHDR, CDR2 SFDVKD. Assay used: immunoSEQ multiplex PCR; TCRdb lists only in-frame clones, some missing. The sample carries roughly 75,000 clones, about 80% recorded once. The sequencing input was peripheral blood. This chain joins TRBV24-1 and TRBJ2-1, with 11 positions matching TRBD2. This receptor was taken from a man aged 45-65 years with acute or convalescent COVID-19. CDR3: CATSDLQRGTSGYNEQFF. For the CDR3, the DNA is TGTGCCACCAGTGATTTGCAGAGGGGGACTAGCGGTTACAATGAGCAGTTCTTC.